Described below is a single T cell receptor (beta chain) sequence and its context. No cognate antigen has been identified for it. Read sequence stops 3 residues before the CDR3 end, and the germline J gene provides the missing end. Using the immunoSEQ assay, multiplex PCR amplified TCR beta CDR3 regions from an average of around 1,300 ng of genomic DNA per sample. Primer bias was corrected in the assay by using a complete synthetic TCR repertoire to establish an amplification baseline. Amplicons were sequenced on the Illumina platform. Per the source publication's procedure: Error correction of the sequences involved clustering with frequency ratios plus a modified nearest-neighbor algorithm, after which the sequences were analyzed in the immunoSEQ Analyzer using IMGT gene definitions. At each rarefaction depth, TCR richness and evenness were averaged over 20 rarefaction repeats, and samples with fewer sequences than the depth were excluded. Wilcoxon rank sum tests with FDR correction were used to compare V, D and J gene relative abundances between the groups. In the blinded duplicates, the intraclass correlation was 95.6% for TCR richness and averaged around 78% across 60 to 70 gene segments. This immuneACCESS table, as held by TCRdb, lists in-frame sequences with V and J called but not all clones. Of the missing ones, under half trace to an unresolved V gene in checked studies; the others have no known cause. V and J calls and clone size are as listed in that table; D and trimming were resolved from the DNA. This sample's listing comprises 25,000 to 35,000 clones. The top ten constitute 17% of the sample.

Every participant had a single incident cervical HPV16 infection, and prevalent HPV16 infections were excluded. Cervical HPV DNA was detected with MY09/MY11 PCR, and genotyping was done with dot-blot hybridization. Fifteen mL of heparinized blood were centrifuged, and the buffy coat was split into aliquots, frozen at -30 degrees C, and then kept at -80 degrees C. Genomic DNA was extracted from buffy coat specimens using QIAGEN kits. The entry originates in a study of T cells in women clearing cervical HPV infection listed by TCRdb under 2018. With regard to the full study: The cases were 20 to 25 women with histologically confirmed HPV16-related CIN3 or worse, and 2 of those women had invasive cancers. Among cases, blood sampling occurred a median of roughly 160 days after lesion detection, with an interquartile range of about 90 to 230 days. Cases had a median age of around 32 years compared with 38 for controls, and baseline characteristics showed no significant differences between the groups. Quality controls consisted of five blinded duplicates per group, for a total of roughly 60 samples made up of some 50 participants and some 10 replicates. HLA typing was available for only a few women, so HLA type could not be excluded as a confounder. The parent cohort enrolled roughly 9,400 women aged 18 or older in Guanacaste, Costa Rica, in about 1993 to 1994 and followed the women for roughly seven years. Controls were 25 women whose single incident HPV16 infection cleared within 12 months without precancer or cancer developing. The exploratory proof-of-principle case-control study was nested within the Guanacaste HPV Natural History Study in Costa Rica and compared TCR repertoires across cervical HPV16 outcomes. Cases and controls were matched on year of sample collection and on age within five years. Blood from cases was collected at the visit at which the lesion was first identified, whereas blood from controls was collected once infection was no longer detected.

CDR1 DFQATT and CDR2 SNEGSKA are derived from the germline V gene (reference sequence). There are 16 amino acids in the CDR3, from cysteine to phenylalanine inclusive. Part of the CDR3 DNA is given, 39 bases translated from base 1. Study-wide conclusions, independent of this receptor: TCR repertoire richness was significantly higher in CIN3+ cases than in controls across sequencing depths, while evenness did not differ. Because the number of T cells per sample was unknown, the richness differences could reflect varying T-cell content rather than repertoire biology. The cross-sectional design could not show whether the associations came before the infection or were a result of it, and neither effector/memory subsets nor HPV-specific T cells were isolated. By combining richness with V gene abundances, random forest classifiers separated cases from controls with an estimated AUC of 0.83. Lower TRBV6-7 relative abundance was observed in cases than in controls (roughly 0.12% versus 0.15%; Bonferroni P = 0.0008).

The chain employs TRBV20-1 and TRBJ1-2; a tentative D match to TRBD1 spans 6 bases. Source material: blood buffy coat. The sequence was obtained from a woman between 18 and 75 years old with a cervical HPV16 infection that either progressed to CIN3+ or cleared (not recorded which). Partial CDR3 DNA: TGCAGTGCTAGACGCGATACACAGGGTATGAGAGGCAGC. It is translated as CSARRDTQGMRGS. The whole CDR3 region reads CSARRDTQGMRGSYTF.